A selection of T cell receptor beta chains follows, all from one sample in a study of blood T cell repertoires in COVID-19. Profiled with immunoSEQ multiplex PCR; TCRdb holds only in-frame clones, not every one. Of fewer than 180,000 clones in the sample, around 85% were seen once. Sequencing was carried out using peripheral blood. The origin of the receptors is a man in his 70s with acute or convalescent COVID-19. CDR3s include the opening cysteine and the closing phenylalanine or tryptophan. D genes are given only for firm matches. Clone size is not always given. Where it is, it says once, few, many or a class for expanded clones.

CDR3 protein,CDR3 DNA,D gene,V gene,J gene,clone size
CSARGGDTQYF,TGCAGTGCTAGAGGAGGTGATACGCAGTATTTT,.,TRBV20-1,TRBJ2-3,.
CASSSGQLIETQYF,TGTGCCAGCAGCTCGGGACAGCTAATAGAGACCCAGTACTTC,TRBD1,TRBV13,TRBJ2-5,.
CASSRTGVGANVLTF,TGTGCCAGCAGCCGGACAGGGGTAGGGGCCAACGTCCTGACTTTC,TRBD1,TRBV28,TRBJ2-6,once
CASSLNGAGQGDTQYF,TGTGCCAGCAGTTTAAACGGAGCGGGACAGGGGGATACGCAGTATTTT,TRBD1,TRBV6-4,TRBJ2-3,.
CASSFPGNTGELFF,TGTGCCAGCAGCTTTCCCGGGAACACCGGGGAGCTGTTTTTT,.,TRBV5-4,TRBJ2-2,.
CASTFRGELFF,TGTGCCTCAACTTTTCGCGGGGAGCTGTTTTTT,.,TRBV7-3,TRBJ2-2,.
CASSQAGREYEQYF,TGTGCCAGCAGCCAAGCCGGCAGGGAATACGAGCAGTACTTC,.,TRBV3-1/TRBV3-2,TRBJ2-7,.
CASGTGTNTEAFF,TGTGCCAGCGGGACAGGGACGAACACTGAAGCTTTCTTT,TRBD1,TRBV6-5,TRBJ1-1,.
CASSAGLAGTGELFF,TGTGCCAGCAGTGCAGGGCTAGCGGGAACCGGGGAGCTGTTTTTT,TRBD2,TRBV2,TRBJ2-2,.
CASSLEGGRPYEQYF,TGCGCCAGCAGCTTGGAAGGCGGGAGGCCCTACGAGCAGTACTTC,TRBD2,TRBV5-1,TRBJ2-7,.
CASSVRSTDTQYF,TGTGCCAGCAGTGTGAGAAGCACAGATACGCAGTATTTT,.,TRBV27,TRBJ2-3,.
CASRQGGSYGYTF,TGTGCCAGCAGACAGGGTGGGTCCTATGGCTACACCTTC,.,TRBV28,TRBJ1-2,.
CASSLGGKDTEAFF,TGCGCCAGCAGCTTGGGAGGGAAGGACACTGAAGCTTTCTTT,.,TRBV5-1,TRBJ1-1,.
CASSEGLADEQYF,TGTGCCAGCAGTGAGGGACTTGCCGACGAGCAGTACTTC,.,TRBV2,TRBJ2-7,.
CASSLAGTAVSYEQYF,TGCGCCAGCAGCTTGGCGGGGACAGCGGTATCCTACGAGCAGTACTTC,TRBD1,TRBV5-1,TRBJ2-7,.
CASSPTGPTSPLHF,TGTGCCAGTAGTCCGACGGGTCCGACTTCACCCCTCCACTTT,.,TRBV19,TRBJ1-6,.
CASSLVGLAGANTGELFF,TGTGCCAGCAGCTTAGTTGGACTAGCGGGGGCGAACACCGGGGAGCTGTTTTTT,TRBD2,TRBV11-2,TRBJ2-2,.
CASSTGPTNEKLFF,TGTGCCAGCAGTACAGGGCCAACTAATGAAAAACTGTTTTTT,.,TRBV2,TRBJ1-4,.
CASSLGRTGSTYEQYF,TGTGCCAGCAGTTTAGGTCGTACAGGGTCTACCTACGAGCAGTACTTT,.,TRBV27,TRBJ2-7,.